Here is one TCR beta chain with its context. Antigen unknown. TCRdb redid the calling of the reads with MiXCR, one entry per CDR3 protein. Of 700,000 to 850,000 distinct CDR3 sequences listed, 30% to 35% are singletons. These data are taken from a study of T cell repertoires in cytomegalovirus infection. The wider study: Epitope selection comprised recently identified HLA-C-restricted CMV epitopes and well-studied HLA-B-restricted CMV epitopes. Public TCR beta signatures indicated both CMV infection and matching HLA type.

This CDR3 comprises 13 residues. Germline CDR1 and CDR2: MNHEY and SVGAGI. With 2 bases removed from V and 7 bases from J, the gap between germline ends came to 8 bases. The V gene is TRBV6-5, the J gene TRBJ2-2; D is uncertain. Here the sequenced sample was cultured CD8+ T cells from PBMCs, taken from culture after CMV antigen stimulation. This sequence was found in a human donor in good health (CMV status not recorded). Some clones in this sample may be carry-over from other donors' samples. The chain's CDR3 is CASSYGDGGELFF. The CDR3 DNA reads as TGTGCCAGCAGTTACGGGGATGGCGGGGAGCTGTTTTTT.